This T cell receptor (beta chain) was sequenced in a study of T cell responses to AZD1222 COVID-19 vaccine. This clone came up once. Its antigen remains unidentified. Different DNA sequences within this sample yield the same CDR3. Germline CDR1 LGHDT, CDR2 YNNKEL (reference sequence). The CDR3 is 13 residues long. The V end lost 1 base, the J end lost 4 bases, and 5 bases lay between the germline ends. Generated by immunoSEQ multiplex PCR, the TCRdb table keeps only in-frame clones and is missing some. The table lists about 100,000 clones, roughly 90% of them singletons. Study results and limitations: Spike-specific TCR breadth rose after two AZD1222 doses, and depth rose as well.

The chain carries TRBV3-1 (or the pseudogene TRBV3-2) and TRBJ1-5; no clear D gene. This clonotype originated in an adult in good health. This specimen was peripheral blood, taken on day 0 of AZD1222 vaccination. CDR3 DNA sequence: TGTGCCAGCAGCCAAGGGTCGAATCAGCCCCAGCATTTT. This translates into CASSQGSNQPQHF.